This TCR beta chain was recovered during a study of T cells in Graves' hyperthyroidism and ophthalmopathy. Study as a whole: Peripheral blood was drawn at first diagnosis, prior to all treatment. Study conclusions and caveats: By a 13 V-J model, ophthalmopathy was set apart from stable hyperthyroidism.

In the case of this clonotype: The antigen remains unidentified.

V lost 9 bases and J lost 5, with 18 bases in between. CDR1 is KGHDR, CDR2 SFDVKD, per germline. There are 15 residues in the CDR3. Diagnosing involved the use of clinical symptoms, serum thyroxine and TRAb, thyroid ultrasound and orbital computed tomography. TCR beta CDR3 sequences were amplified from RNA transcripts. TCR CDR3 regions were first amplified by RT-PCR with HTBI primers. TCRdb reprocessed the multiplex PCR reads with MiXCR, giving one entry per CDR3 protein. The sample has 800,000 or so distinct CDR3 sequences; 38% are singletons. Material for sequencing was blood. The TCR comes from a man aged 18 to 29 with Graves' hyperthyroidism. The chain joins TRBV24-1 to TRBJ2-2; D tentatively fits TRBD1 or TRBD2 (5 bases each). CDR3 region: CATERGRDLTGELFF. The DNA of the CDR3 is TGTGCCACCGAGAGGGGCAGGGATCTTACCGGGGAGCTGTTTTTT.